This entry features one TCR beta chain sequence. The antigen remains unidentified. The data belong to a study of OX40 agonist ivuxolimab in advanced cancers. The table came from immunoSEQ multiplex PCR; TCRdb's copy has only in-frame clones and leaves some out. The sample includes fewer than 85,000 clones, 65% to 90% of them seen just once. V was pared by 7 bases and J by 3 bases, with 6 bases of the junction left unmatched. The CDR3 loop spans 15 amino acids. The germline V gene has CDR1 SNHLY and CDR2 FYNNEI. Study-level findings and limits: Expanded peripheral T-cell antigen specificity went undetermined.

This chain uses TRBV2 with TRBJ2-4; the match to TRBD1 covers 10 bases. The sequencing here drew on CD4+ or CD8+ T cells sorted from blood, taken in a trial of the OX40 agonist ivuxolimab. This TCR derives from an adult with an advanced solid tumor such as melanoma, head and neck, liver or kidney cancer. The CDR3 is CASTMDRGGKNIQYF. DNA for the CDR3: TGTGCCAGCACCATGGACAGGGGGGGCAAAAACATTCAGTACTTC.